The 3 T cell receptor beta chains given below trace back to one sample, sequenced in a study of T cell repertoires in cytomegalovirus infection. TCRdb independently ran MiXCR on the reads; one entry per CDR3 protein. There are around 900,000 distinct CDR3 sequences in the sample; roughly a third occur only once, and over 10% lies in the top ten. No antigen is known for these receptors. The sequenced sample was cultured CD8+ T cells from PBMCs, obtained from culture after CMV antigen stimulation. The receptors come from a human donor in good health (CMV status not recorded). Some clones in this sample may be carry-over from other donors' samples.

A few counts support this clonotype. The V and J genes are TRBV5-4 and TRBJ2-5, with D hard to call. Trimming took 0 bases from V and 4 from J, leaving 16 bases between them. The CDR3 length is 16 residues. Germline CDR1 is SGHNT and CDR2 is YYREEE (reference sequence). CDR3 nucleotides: TGTGCCAGCAGCTTGGGCGCAGGCCCTCCTCTAGAGACCCAGTACTTC. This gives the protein CASSLGAGPPLETQYF.

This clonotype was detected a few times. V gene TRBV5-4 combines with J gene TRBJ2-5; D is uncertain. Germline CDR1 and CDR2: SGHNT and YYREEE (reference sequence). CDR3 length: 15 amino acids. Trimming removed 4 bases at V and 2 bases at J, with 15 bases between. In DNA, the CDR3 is TGTGCCAGCAGCGGGGTGGGCTATCCGCAAGAGACCCAGTACTTC. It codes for CASSGVGYPQETQYF.

The CDR3 spells CASSTGGYGELFF. Written as DNA, the CDR3 is TGTGCCAGCAGTACAGGGGGGTATGGGGAGCTGTTTTTT. V usage is TRBV2 and J usage is TRBJ2-2, with 8 bases fitting TRBD1. This CDR3 comprises 13 residues. V lost 5 bases and J lost 8; bases outside the gene matches: 4. Per germline, CDR1 SNHLY and CDR2 FYNNEI.